These 22 T cell receptor beta chains were sequenced from one sample in a study of PD-1 blockade in classical Hodgkin lymphoma. In every patient, relapse followed autologous stem cell transplantation, while exposure to brentuximab vedotin differed. TCRdb keeps only in-frame clones here, not all; method: immunoSEQ multiplex PCR. Of some 100,000 clones in the sample, roughly 92% were seen once. This material consisted of peripheral blood mononuclear cells (PBMCs), taken at baseline. The receptors stem from a human donor with classical Hodgkin lymphoma.

The V and J genes are TRBV9 and TRBJ1-1, with a tentative D call TRBD1 (5 bases). Germline V gene data show CDR1 as SGDLS and CDR2 as YYNGEE. V was pared by 2 bases and J by 1 base, with 12 bases between. The CDR3 has 15 residues. CDR3 amino acids: CASSVGPGANTEAFF. CDR3 DNA: TGTGCCAGCAGCGTCGGTCCTGGGGCGAACACTGAAGCTTTCTTT. Complete variable domain (other parts from reference TRBV9 and TRBJ1-1): DSGVTQTPKHLITATGQRVTLRCSPRSGDLSVYWYQQSLDQGLQFLIQYYNGEERAKGNILERFSAQQFPDLHSELNLSSLELGDSALYFCASSVGPGANTEAFFGQGTRLTVV.

This rearrangement joins TRBV28 to TRBJ2-1; 9 nucleotides agree with TRBD2. CDR1 and CDR2 (germline): MDHEN, SYDVKM. After removal of 7 bases from V and 9 bases from J, the junction contained 22 bases not matched to a gene. The CDR3 runs 18 residues. The DNA for the CDR3 is TGTGCCAGCATCACCGGGACTAGCTCCATCGTCCCTATTACTGAGCAGTTCTTC. This codes for CASITGTSSIVPITEQFF.

The chain is built from TRBV18 and TRBJ2-5; a possible D gene is TRBD2 (7 bases). Germline-derived CDR1 and CDR2 are KGHSH and LQKENI. Trimming pared 3 bases from V and 6 bases from J, leaving 17 bases between. The CDR3 is made up of 15 amino acids. As DNA, the CDR3 is TGTGCCAGCTCACCGTTAGGGGGGGCTACGAAGACCCAGTACTTC. Its protein is CASSPLGGATKTQYF.

The J gene is TRBJ2-3, the V gene TRBV27, with D uncertain. Per the germline V gene, CDR1 is MNHEY and CDR2 is SMNVEV (reference sequence). Trimming took 3 bases from V and 3 from J, leaving 4 bases between them. CDR3 length: 12 residues. The CDR3 DNA sequence: TGTGCCAGCAGTTTCAGTACAGATACGCAGTATTTT. It translates to CASSFSTDTQYF.

This sequence joins TRBV2 and TRBJ2-5; D tentatively reads TRBD1 or TRBD2 (5 bases each). This CDR3 spans 16 amino acids. Trimming stripped 6 bases from V and 3 bases from J, with 20 bases between. Germline V gene sequence: CDR1 SNHLY, CDR2 FYNNEI. The CDR3 region has the DNA TGTGCCAGCAGAATCCTCGGGACGGACTTCAAAGAGACCCAGTACTTC. It yields the protein CASRILGTDFKETQYF.

V and J are TRBV5-1 and TRBJ2-1, with D perhaps given as TRBD1 or TRBD2 (5 bases each). The V end was cut by 2 bases, the J end by 7 bases, with 16 bases between. Germline assignment: CDR1 SGHRS and CDR2 YFSETQ. The CDR3 spans 15 residues. The CDR3 DNA reads TGCGCCAGCAGCTTTTTGTGGCAGGGCGGGAATGAGCAGTTCTTC. The encoded protein is CASSFLWQGGNEQFF.

The chain joins TRBV28 to TRBJ1-3; D remains ambiguous. This CDR3 has 15 amino acids. V lost 3 bases and J 0 bases, leaving 9 bases between the germline ends. The germline V gene has CDR1 MDHEN and CDR2 SYDVKM. The CDR3, as DNA: TGTGCCAGCAGTTTGGTCGGCCGCTCTGGAAACACCATATATTTT. This sequence encodes CASSLVGRSGNTIYF.

V gene TRBV19 combines with J gene TRBJ1-2; no definite D call. V was clipped by 4 bases and J by 7 bases, with 16 bases between them. Germline V lookup: CDR1 LNHDA, CDR2 SQIVND (reference sequence). The CDR3 totals 14 residues. CDR3 sequence (DNA): TGTGCCAGTAGTACTCCGGGAAACCTTAGTGGCTACACCTTC. It codes for CASSTPGNLSGYTF.

V usage is TRBV7-8 and J usage is TRBJ2-7, with D possibly matching TRBD2 (6 bases). The germline V gene encodes CDR1 SGHVS and CDR2 FQNEAQ. The length of the CDR3 is 17 residues. The V gene lost 2 bases and the J gene lost 3 bases, with 20 bases spanning the gap. Written as DNA, the CDR3 is TGTGCCAGCAGCTTACCTCGAGGGGACTCGAGTTTCTACGAGCAGTACTTC. Translating gives CASSLPRGDSSFYEQYF.

The V and J genes are TRBV4-2 and TRBJ2-7; TRBD1 aligns across 9 bases. Per the germline V gene, CDR1 is LGHNA and CDR2 is YNFKEQ. The V segment lost 1 base and the J segment 3 bases; nucleotides outside the gene matches: 7. This CDR3 is built from 16 residues. CDR3 region: CASSQGLWDRDYEQYF. The DNA of the CDR3 is TGTGCCAGCAGCCAAGGTCTATGGGACAGGGACTACGAGCAGTACTTC.

The chain combines TRBV6-5 with TRBJ2-5; D gene unclear. V lost 5 bases and J 6 bases, leaving 16 bases between the germline ends. The CDR3 loop spans 14 amino acids. CDR1 MNHEY and CDR2 SVGAGI come from the germline V gene. CDR3 region: CASSPVTLPKTQYF. The CDR3, as DNA: TGTGCCAGCAGTCCTGTGACTCTACCAAAGACCCAGTACTTC.

The rearrangement joins TRBV5-1 to TRBJ1-1; no reliable D call. The CDR3 is made up of 14 amino acids. Trimming removed 6 bases at V and 0 bases at J, with 12 bases between. Germline CDR1 is SGHRS and CDR2 is YFSETQ. The CDR3 bases are TGCGCCAGCATGGTTGGACCCATGAACACTGAAGCTTTCTTT. Encoded protein: CASMVGPMNTEAFF.

The rearrangement joins TRBV6-6 to TRBJ2-7, with 12 bases aligning to TRBD1. The germline V gene encodes CDR1 MNHNY and CDR2 SVGAGI (reference sequence). V was clipped by 2 bases and J by 4 bases; unmatched bases: 6. The CDR3 length is 16 residues. The CDR3 DNA reads as TGTGCCAGCAGTTACCCCCGGGACAGGGGGCCGTACGAGCAGTACTTC. Its protein product is CASSYPRDRGPYEQYF.

The chain links TRBV6-6 to TRBJ1-3; D call uncertain. The germline V gene encodes CDR1 MNHNY and CDR2 SVGAGI (reference sequence). V shed 0 bases and J shed 0 bases, with 9 bases lying between them. The CDR3 spans 16 residues. CDR3 bases: TGTGCCAGCAGTTACTCGAGGGAGAGCTCTGGAAACACCATATATTTT. Translated: CASSYSRESSGNTIYF.

The chain joins TRBV9 to TRBJ1-2; D gene unclear. Germline V gives CDR1 SGDLS, CDR2 YYNGEE. V lost 4 bases to trimming and J lost 4 bases, with 11 bases between them. The CDR3 runs to 13 residues. In nucleotides, the CDR3 is TGTGCCAGCAGCCCAGACCGAGCCTATGGCTACACCTTC. This encodes CASSPDRAYGYTF.

The CDR3 coding sequence is TGCGCCAGCAGCGAGGGAACTAGCTCCTACAATGAGCAGTTCTTC. This translates into CASSEGTSSYNEQFF. V is TRBV5-1 and J is TRBJ2-1; tentative D call: TRBD2 (5 bases). Between the trimmed V and J ends, which lost 4 bases and 0 bases, there was a span of 11 bases. The CDR3 covers 15 residues. Germline loops: CDR1 SGHRS, CDR2 YFSETQ. Together with reference TRBV5-1 and TRBJ2-1, the CDR3 gives the full variable domain: KAGVTQTPRYLIKTRGQQVTLSCSPISGHRSVSWYQQTPGQGLQFLFEYFSETQRNKGNFPGRFSGRQFSNSRSEMNVSTLELGDSALYLCASSEGTSSYNEQFFGPGTRLTVL.

This clone was counted a single time. V is TRBV19 and J is TRBJ1-4; 7 bases agree with TRBD1. Trimming removed 7 bases from V and 5 bases from J; junction bases left unmatched: 10. The CDR3 has 15 amino acids. The germline V gene has CDR1 LNHDA and CDR2 SQIVND (reference sequence). CDR3 sequence: CASIPPGGGNEKLFF. CDR3 bases: TGTGCCAGTATCCCCCCAGGGGGGGGGAATGAAAAACTGTTTTTT.

This chain links TRBV28 with TRBJ1-4; D is perhaps TRBD1 (6 bases). The CDR3 spans 12 residues. Per germline, CDR1 MDHEN and CDR2 SYDVKM. The ends were cut back, 6 bases at V and 8 bases at J, with 10 bases in the middle. The CDR3 reads CASRIGQEKLFF. The CDR3, as DNA: TGTGCCAGCAGAATCGGACAGGAAAAACTGTTTTTT.

The chain recombines TRBV28 with TRBJ1-2, with D possibly matching TRBD1 (5 bases). The length of the CDR3 is 12 residues. The ends were cut back, 7 bases at V and 7 bases at J, with 13 bases in the middle. Germline assignment: CDR1 MDHEN and CDR2 SYDVKM. CDR3 DNA sequence: TGTGCCAGCACATTCAGGGTGGGTGGCTACACCTTC. Encoded protein: CASTFRVGGYTF.

The chain recombines TRBV5-4 with TRBJ2-5; TRBD2 matches 7 bases. Germline V gives CDR1 SGHNT, CDR2 YYREEE (reference sequence). The ends lost 0 bases at V and 1 base at J; junction bases unmatched: 6. The CDR3 has 16 residues. CDR3 sequence (DNA): TGTGCCAGCAGCTTGGCCGTGGCTAGCGGCCAAGAGACCCAGTACTTC. Its protein is CASSLAVASGQETQYF.

This clone has only one observation. The V gene is TRBV18, the J gene TRBJ2-3; D unresolved. CDR1 is KGHSH, CDR2 LQKENI, per germline. The CDR3 consists of 13 residues. V shed 1 base and J shed 8 bases, with 10 bases lying between them. CDR3 sequence reads: CASSPLGFGTQYF. The CDR3 DNA sequence: TGTGCCAGCTCACCACTCGGGTTTGGTACGCAGTATTTT. The full variable domain, completed using reference TRBV18 and TRBJ2-3, is NAGVMQNPRHLVRRRGQEARLRCSPMKGHSHVYWYRQLPEEGLKFMVYLQKENIIDESGMPKERFSAEFPKEGPSILRIQQVVRGDSAAYFCASSPLGFGTQYFGPGTRLTVL.

The genes are TRBV28 and TRBJ1-5, with D possibly matching TRBD1 (6 bases). From germline, CDR1 is MDHEN and CDR2 SYDVKM. Trimming removed 7 bases at V and 7 bases at J, with 17 bases between. The CDR3 has 14 amino acids. The DNA of the CDR3 is TGTGCCAGCACCCGAACAGGGTCTGACCAGCCCCAGCATTTT. This translates into CASTRTGSDQPQHF.